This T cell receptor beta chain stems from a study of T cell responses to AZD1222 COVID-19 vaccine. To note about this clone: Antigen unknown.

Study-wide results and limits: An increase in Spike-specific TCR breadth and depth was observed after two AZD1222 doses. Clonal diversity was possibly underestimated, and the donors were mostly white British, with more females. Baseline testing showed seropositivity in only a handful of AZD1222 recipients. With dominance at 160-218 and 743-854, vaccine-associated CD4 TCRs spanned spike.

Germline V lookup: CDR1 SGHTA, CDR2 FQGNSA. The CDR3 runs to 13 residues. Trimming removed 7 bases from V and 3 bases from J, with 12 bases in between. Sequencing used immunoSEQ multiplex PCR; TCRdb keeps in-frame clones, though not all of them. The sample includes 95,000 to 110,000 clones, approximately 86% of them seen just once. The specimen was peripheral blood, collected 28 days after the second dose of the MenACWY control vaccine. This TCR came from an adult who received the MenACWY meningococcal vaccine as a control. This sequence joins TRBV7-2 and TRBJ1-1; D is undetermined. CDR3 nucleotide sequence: TGTGCCAGCAAACTTAGGTGGGACACTGAAGCTTTCTTT. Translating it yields CASKLRWDTEAFF. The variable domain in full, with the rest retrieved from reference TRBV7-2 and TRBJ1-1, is GAGVSQSPSNKVTEKGKDVELRCDPISGHTALYWYRQSLGQGLEFLIYFQGNSAPDKSGLPSDRFSAERTGGSVSTLTIQRTQQEDSAVYLCASKLRWDTEAFFGQGTRLTVV.